The clone carrying this T cell receptor beta chain was seen more than once but under ten times. Antigen: not known. At one end the junction does not follow the germline gene, possibly because of a read error. The data originate from a study of CD8+CD57+ T cells in acquired aplastic anemia. Germline loops: CDR1 MNHEY, CDR2 SVGEGT. The CDR3 runs 18 residues. Genomic DNA, the template, was used for profiling of the TCR beta VDJ and CDR3. TCRdb ran MiXCR on the reads and lists one entry per CDR3 protein. The table lists about half a million distinct CDR3 sequences, roughly 34% of them singletons. Study-wide results and caveats: A set of twenty-nine CD8+ CDR3 sequences was shared between patients and controls, and these sequences appeared highly expressed in patients.

Only patients with CD8+CD57+ cell expansion on flow cytometry were chosen for sequencing. The sequence derives from a human donor with aplastic anemia. V gene TRBV6-2 or TRBV6-3 combines with J gene TRBJ2-7; 9 bases are shared with TRBD1. Input material: sorted CD4+, CD8+, or CD8+CD57+ T cells (not recorded which) from PBMCs. This chain's CDR3 is CAISYSVGAGQGSGEQYF. In DNA, the CDR3 is TGTGCCATCAGTTACTCGGTCGGCGCGGGACAGGGAAGTGGGGAGCAGTACTTC.